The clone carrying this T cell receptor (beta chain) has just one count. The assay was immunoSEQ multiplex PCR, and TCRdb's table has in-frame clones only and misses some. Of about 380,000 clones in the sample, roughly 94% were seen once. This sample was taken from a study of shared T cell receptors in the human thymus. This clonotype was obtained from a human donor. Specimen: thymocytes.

The CDR3 nucleotides are TGTGCCAGCAGTTTACGAGCGGGTTTGGCGTACGACTACGAGCAGTACTTC. This translates into CASSLRAGLAYDYEQYF. The chain carries TRBV28 and TRBJ2-7; D possibly corresponds to TRBD2 (6 bases). V was pared by 2 bases and J by 3 bases, with 20 bases between. CDR3 length equals 17 residues. From germline, CDR1 is MDHEN and CDR2 SYDVKM. Variable domain in full (rest from reference TRBV28 and TRBJ2-7): DVKVTQSSRYLVKRTGEKVFLECVQDMDHENMFWYRQDPGLGLRLIYFSYDVKMKEKGDIPEGYSVSREKKERFSLILESASTNQTSMYLCASSLRAGLAYDYEQYFGPGTRLTVT.